A single sample is the source of the 21 T cell receptor beta chains below, sequenced in a study of T cell repertoires in cytomegalovirus infection (dated by TCRdb to the late 2010s). TCRdb shows the sequencer as Illumina HiSeq 1500. In TCRdb, the public reads were trimmed at Q25 with fastp and aligned with MiXCR, with productive beta chains retained. Each CDR3 protein appears once, grouped with its most common genes and DNA. Here the sample has around 170,000 distinct CDR3 sequences; approximately 15% occur a single time. The ten largest clones represent 25% to 30% of the sample. The sample comprised PBMCs. These receptors all come from a human donor in good health (CMV status not recorded). Some clones in this sample may be carry-over from other donors' samples.

V gene TRBV29-1 combines with J gene TRBJ2-7; maybe TRBD2 (5 bases). The CDR3 has 12 residues. With 4 bases removed from V and 5 bases from J, the gap between germline ends came to 12 bases. Per germline, CDR1 SQVTM and CDR2 ANQGSEA. The DNA for the CDR3 is TGCAGCGTTGTCCCGGGGTTGGACGAGCAGTACTTC. It codes for CSVVPGLDEQYF.

There are many counts of this clonotype. This chain uses TRBV7-2 with TRBJ2-3; 8 bases are shared with TRBD2. Germline V lookup: CDR1 SGHTA, CDR2 FQGNSA. The V and J ends lost 1 base and 2 bases, in that order; junction bases with no gene match: 5. The CDR3 is 16 residues long. CDR3 amino acids: CASSLVGSGATDTQYF. The DNA for the CDR3 is TGTGCCAGCAGCTTAGTGGGTAGCGGGGCCACAGATACGCAGTATTTT.

This clonotype appeared a few times. The chain employs TRBV23-1 and TRBJ2-7; perhaps TRBD1 as D (5 bases). TRBV23-1 is an ORF for which the function is uncertain. This CDR3 has 19 amino acids. Trimming stripped 0 bases from V and 3 bases from J, with 24 bases between. The CDR3 is CASSQSKSGFSIVGYEQYF. The CDR3 DNA reads as TGCGCCAGCAGTCAATCGAAGTCAGGGTTCTCGATTGTGGGCTACGAGCAGTACTTC.

This clonotype has a handful of counts. The genes are TRBV28 and TRBJ1-5; 7 nucleotides align to TRBD1. Germline V gene data show CDR1 as MDHEN and CDR2 as SYDVKM. CDR3 length: 16 residues. The V and J ends lost 4 bases and 4 bases, in that order; junction bases with no gene match: 10. The CDR3 region is CASSSHGQAGNQPQHF. CDR3 nucleotides: TGTGCCAGCAGTTCCCACGGACAGGCCGGAAATCAGCCCCAGCATTTT.

This clonotype was observed a few times. V usage is TRBV14 and J usage is TRBJ2-3; D tentatively fits TRBD1 or TRBD2 (6 bases each). Germline-derived CDR1 and CDR2 are SGHDN and FVKESK. The V end lost 4 bases, the J end lost 3 bases, and 17 bases lay between the germline ends. The CDR3 runs to 16 residues. The DNA of the CDR3 is TGTGCCAGCAGCCCGGTCCGGGGGCGAGGGACAGATACGCAGTATTTT. Translating gives CASSPVRGRGTDTQYF. Based on the CDR3 plus reference TRBV14 and TRBJ2-3, the full variable domain is EAGVTQFPSHSVIEKGQTVTLRCDPISGHDNLYWYRRVMGKEIKFLLHFVKESKQDESGMPNNRFLAERTGGTYSTLKVQPAELEDSGVYFCASSPVRGRGTDTQYFGPGTRLTVL.

This clonotype showed up many times. The V gene is TRBV11-2, the J gene TRBJ1-2; D not certain. Germline lookup yields CDR1 SGHAT and CDR2 FQNNGV. V was shortened by 3 bases and J by 0 bases, with 8 bases between the two germline ends. The CDR3 extends over 14 amino acids. The CDR3 protein is CASSLDLANYGYTF. DNA for the CDR3: TGTGCCAGCAGCTTGGACTTGGCTAACTATGGCTACACCTTC. The entire variable domain, with the rest obtained from reference TRBV11-2 and TRBJ1-2, is as follows: EAGVAQSPRYKIIEKRQSVAFWCNPISGHATLYWYQQILGQGPKLLIQFQNNGVVDDSQLPKDRFSAERLKGVDSTLKIQPAKLEDSAVYLCASSLDLANYGYTFGSGTRLTVV.

This clonotype came up many times. The chain recombines TRBV7-2 with TRBJ2-1, with a weak D call TRBD2 (6 bases). The germline gives CDR1 SGHTA, CDR2 FQGNSA. V lost 8 bases, J lost 7 bases, and 12 bases lay in between. The CDR3 runs to 12 residues. This CDR3 reads CASYSAGNEQFF. The CDR3 DNA follows: TGTGCCAGCTATAGCGCGGGAAATGAGCAGTTCTTC.

This clonotype has a count of ten or more. J is TRBJ1-2 and V is TRBV4-1; 7 nucleotides match TRBD1. Unmatched junction bases numbered 6, after V lost 7 bases and J lost 7 bases. This CDR3 is built from 12 residues. Germline loops: CDR1 MGHRA, CDR2 YSYEKL. CDR3 sequence: CASTDRVGGYTF. The CDR3 DNA reads as TGCGCCAGCACTGACAGGGTCGGTGGCTACACCTTC.

This chain links TRBV29-1 with TRBJ1-1; possibly TRBD1 for D (6 bases). Germline V gene sequence: CDR1 SQVTM, CDR2 ANQGSEA. This CDR3 has 13 amino acids. V shed 4 bases and J shed 4 bases, with 13 bases lying between them. The CDR3 DNA reads TGCAGCGTTGGAAGGGGGGGGAGCACTGAAGCTTTCTTT. Protein product: CSVGRGGSTEAFF.

This clonotype appeared a few times. This chain connects TRBV5-1 to TRBJ1-4; D remains unclear. The CDR3 length is 13 residues. Germline CDR1 is SGHRS and CDR2 is YFSETQ. With 1 base removed from V and 5 bases from J, the gap between germline ends came to 6 bases. For the CDR3, the DNA is TGCGCCAGCAGCTTGAGGGCAAATGAAAAACTGTTTTTT. It specifies CASSLRANEKLFF. Variable domain in full (rest from reference TRBV5-1 and TRBJ1-4): KAGVTQTPRYLIKTRGQQVTLSCSPISGHRSVSWYQQTPGQGLQFLFEYFSETQRNKGNFPGRFSGRQFSNSRSEMNVSTLELGDSALYLCASSLRANEKLFFGSGTQLSVL.

The chain is built from TRBV20-1 and TRBJ2-7; D may match TRBD1 or TRBD2 (5 bases each). Trimming took 4 bases from V and 6 from J, leaving 19 bases between them. The CDR3 is 14 amino acids. CDR1 and CDR2 from the germline V gene are DFQATT and SNEGSKA (reference sequence). CDR3 region: CSANPPGPSREQYF. CDR3 nucleotide sequence: TGCAGTGCTAACCCCCCGGGACCCTCCCGCGAGCAGTACTTC.

V gene TRBV7-2 combines with J gene TRBJ2-5, with TRBD2 matching 7 bases. V gave up 2 bases and J gave up 4 bases; unmatched junction bases: 7. The CDR3 contains 15 residues. In germline, CDR1 is SGHTA, CDR2 FQGNSA. As DNA, the CDR3 is TGTGCCAGCAGCTTACGAGGGAGGGAGGGAGAGACCCAGTACTTC. It yields the protein CASSLRGREGETQYF.

This clonotype was seen once. This chain joins TRBV7-4 and TRBJ1-1; 7 bases line up with TRBD1. Germline loops: CDR1 SGHVT, CDR2 SQSDAQ. The junction had 7 bases not matched to a gene; V was cut back by 2 bases and J by 4 bases. The CDR3 contains 15 residues. This chain's CDR3 is CASSLQGQGGTEAFF. DNA of the CDR3: TGTGCCAGCAGCTTACAGGGGCAGGGGGGCACTGAAGCTTTCTTT.

The chain couples TRBV19 to TRBJ1-1; 9 nucleotides agree with TRBD1. This CDR3 has 15 residues. Per germline, CDR1 LNHDA and CDR2 SQIVND (reference sequence). After removal of 5 bases from V and 4 bases from J, the junction contained 8 bases not matched to a gene. The CDR3 coding sequence is TGTGCCAGTAGTGCTTACAGGGGGCGAGGCACTGAAGCTTTCTTT. As protein: CASSAYRGRGTEAFF.

At least ten counts were recorded for this clonotype. The chain recombines TRBV7-2 with TRBJ1-5, with D tentatively TRBD1 (6 bases). Germline V CDR1 and CDR2: SGHTA, FQGNSA. This CDR3 spans 15 amino acids. V was trimmed by 5 bases and J by 2 bases, leaving 13 bases between them. Written as DNA, the CDR3 is TGTGCCAGCAGCCCAACAGGGAGGGGCAATCAGCCCCAGCATTTT. This gives the protein CASSPTGRGNQPQHF.

This clonotype has only a few counts. V is TRBV29-1 and J is TRBJ2-7; a possible D gene is TRBD1 (5 bases). Trimming pared 4 bases from V and 5 bases from J, leaving 27 bases between. This CDR3 has 17 amino acids. The germline V gene has CDR1 SQVTM and CDR2 ANQGSEA. The CDR3 DNA sequence: TGCAGCGTTGTAGGGCGGTCACCTCAGGGTGGATCCCACGAGCAGTACTTC. This encodes CSVVGRSPQGGSHEQYF.

This clonotype was observed a handful of times. This chain connects TRBV19 to TRBJ2-2; possibly TRBD2 for D (5 bases). The CDR3 contains 15 residues. Germline loops: CDR1 LNHDA, CDR2 SQIVND (reference sequence). V shed 7 bases and J shed 0 bases, with 12 bases lying between them. The CDR3 bases are TGTGCCAGTACCACAAGCGGATCGAACACCGGGGAGCTGTTTTTT. Amino acid sequence: CASTTSGSNTGELFF.

Many counts were recorded for this clonotype. The chain has TRBV7-9 and TRBJ1-2, with D unclear. V was clipped by 1 base and J by 4 bases, with 10 bases between them. Germline CDR1 reads SEHNR; CDR2 reads FQNEAQ (reference sequence). The CDR3 has 14 amino acids. The CDR3 sequence is CASSLGSSLYGYTF. CDR3 nucleotide sequence: TGTGCCAGCAGCTTAGGAAGTTCCCTCTATGGCTACACCTTC.

Ten or more counts support this clonotype. This chain uses TRBV7-2 with TRBJ1-2; D remains ambiguous. The germline gives CDR1 SGHTA, CDR2 FQGNSA. V shed 1 base and J shed 13 bases, with 7 bases lying between them. The CDR3 extends over 10 amino acids. The CDR3 region is CASSLGRSTF. The CDR3 bases are TGTGCCAGCAGCTTAGGGCGCTCCACCTTC.

This clonotype was seen many times. The V gene is TRBV6-1, the J gene TRBJ2-1; 11 nucleotides match TRBD1. The CDR3 sequence is 15 residues long. Germline trimming cut 6 bases from V and 6 bases from J; bases unmatched to any gene: 7. Germline-derived CDR1 and CDR2 are MNHNS and SASEGT. The DNA for the CDR3 is TGTGCCAGCAGGAGTGGGACAGGGGGGCGCAATGAGCAGTTCTTC. This codes for CASRSGTGGRNEQFF.

The chain is built from TRBV19 and TRBJ1-2; D possibly corresponds to TRBD1 (6 bases). The CDR3 runs to 15 residues. Germline V gives CDR1 LNHDA, CDR2 SQIVND (reference sequence). Trimming pared 4 bases from V and 2 bases from J, leaving 14 bases between. The CDR3, as DNA: TGTGCCAGTAGTAAGGACGGAACAGGGAACTATGGCTACACCTTC. Translating it yields CASSKDGTGNYGYTF. The variable domain in full, with the rest retrieved from reference TRBV19 and TRBJ1-2, is DGGITQSPKYLFRKEGQNVTLSCEQNLNHDAMYWYRQDPGQGLRLIYYSQIVNDFQKGDIAEGYSVSREKKESFPLTVTSAQKNPTAFYLCASSKDGTGNYGYTFGSGTRLTVV.